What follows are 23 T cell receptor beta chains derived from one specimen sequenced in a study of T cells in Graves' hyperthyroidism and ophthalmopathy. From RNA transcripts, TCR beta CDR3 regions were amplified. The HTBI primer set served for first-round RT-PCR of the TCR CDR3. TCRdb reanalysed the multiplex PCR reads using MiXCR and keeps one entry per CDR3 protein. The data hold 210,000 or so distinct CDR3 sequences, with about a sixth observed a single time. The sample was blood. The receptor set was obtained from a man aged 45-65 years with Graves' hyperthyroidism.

The CDR3 DNA is TGTGCCAGCAGTTACTCGCTCGGCAGGGATGCTTTCTTT. Its protein is CASSYSLGRDAFF. This rearrangement joins TRBV6-5 to TRBJ1-1; D might be TRBD1 (5 bases). The V end lost 0 bases, the J end lost 11 bases, and 13 bases lay between the germline ends. The CDR3 spans 13 residues. Germline V gene lookup returns CDR1 MNHEY and CDR2 SVGAGI.

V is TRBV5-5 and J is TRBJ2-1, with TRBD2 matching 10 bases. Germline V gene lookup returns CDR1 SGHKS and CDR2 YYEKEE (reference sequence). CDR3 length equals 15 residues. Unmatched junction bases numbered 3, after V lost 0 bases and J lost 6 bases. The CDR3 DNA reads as TGTGCCAGCAGCTTGGCAAGCGGGAGGGCCAATGAGCAGTTCTTC. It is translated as CASSLASGRANEQFF.

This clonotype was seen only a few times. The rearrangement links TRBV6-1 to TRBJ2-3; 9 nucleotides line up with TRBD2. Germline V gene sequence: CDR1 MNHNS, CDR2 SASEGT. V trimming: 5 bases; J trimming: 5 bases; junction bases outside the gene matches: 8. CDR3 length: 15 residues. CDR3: CASSTYSGSRDTQYF. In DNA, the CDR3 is TGTGCCAGCAGTACCTATAGCGGGAGTAGAGATACGCAGTATTTT.

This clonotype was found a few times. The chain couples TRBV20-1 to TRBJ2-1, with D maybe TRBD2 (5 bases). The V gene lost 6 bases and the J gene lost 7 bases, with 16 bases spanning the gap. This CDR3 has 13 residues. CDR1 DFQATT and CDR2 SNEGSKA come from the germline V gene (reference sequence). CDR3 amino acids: CSATTSYKNEQFF. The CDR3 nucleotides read TGCAGTGCGACCACTAGTTATAAGAATGAGCAGTTCTTC.

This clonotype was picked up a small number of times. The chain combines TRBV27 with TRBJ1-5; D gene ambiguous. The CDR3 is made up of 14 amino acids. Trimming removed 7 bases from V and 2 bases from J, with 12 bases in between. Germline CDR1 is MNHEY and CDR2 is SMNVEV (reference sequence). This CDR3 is CASTDLGGNQPQHF. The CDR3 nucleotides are TGTGCCAGCACCGACTTAGGAGGCAATCAGCCCCAGCATTTT.

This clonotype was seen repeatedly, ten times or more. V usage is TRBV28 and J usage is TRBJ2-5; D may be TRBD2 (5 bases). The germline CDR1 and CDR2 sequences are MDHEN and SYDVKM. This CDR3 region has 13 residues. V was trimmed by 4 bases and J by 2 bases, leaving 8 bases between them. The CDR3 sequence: CASSYPGQETQYF. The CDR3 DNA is TGTGCCAGCAGTTACCCGGGACAAGAGACCCAGTACTTC.

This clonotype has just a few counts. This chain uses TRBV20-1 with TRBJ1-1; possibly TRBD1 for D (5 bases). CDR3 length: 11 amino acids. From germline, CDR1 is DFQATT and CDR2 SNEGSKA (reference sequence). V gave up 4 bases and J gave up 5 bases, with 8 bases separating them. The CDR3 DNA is TGCAGTGCTACACCAGGGACTGAAGCTTTCTTT. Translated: CSATPGTEAFF.

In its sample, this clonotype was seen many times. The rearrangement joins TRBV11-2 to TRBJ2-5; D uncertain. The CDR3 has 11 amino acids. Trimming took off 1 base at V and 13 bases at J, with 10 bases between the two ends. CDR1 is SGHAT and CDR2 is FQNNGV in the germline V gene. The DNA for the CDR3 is TGTGCCAGCAGCTTAGGGGGTATTACGTACTTC. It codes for CASSLGGITYF.

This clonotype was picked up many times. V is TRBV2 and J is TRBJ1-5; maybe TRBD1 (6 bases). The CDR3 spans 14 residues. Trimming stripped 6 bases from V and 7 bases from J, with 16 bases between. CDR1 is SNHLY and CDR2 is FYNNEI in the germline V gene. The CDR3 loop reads CASSLGQRGQPQHF. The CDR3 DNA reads TGTGCCAGCAGCCTAGGACAGCGGGGACAGCCCCAGCATTTT. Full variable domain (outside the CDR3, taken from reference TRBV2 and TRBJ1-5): EPEVTQTPSHQVTQMGQEVILRCVPISNHLYFYWYRQILGQKVEFLVSFYNNEISEKSEIFDDQFSVERPDGSNFTLKIRSTKLEDSAMYFCASSLGQRGQPQHFGDGTRLSIL.

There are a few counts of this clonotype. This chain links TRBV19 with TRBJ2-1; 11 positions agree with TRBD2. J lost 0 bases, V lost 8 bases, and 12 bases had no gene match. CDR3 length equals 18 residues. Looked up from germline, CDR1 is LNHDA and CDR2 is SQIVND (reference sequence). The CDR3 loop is CASGHGTSGLSSYNEQFF. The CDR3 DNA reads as TGTGCCAGTGGTCACGGGACTAGCGGACTTAGCTCCTACAATGAGCAGTTCTTC.

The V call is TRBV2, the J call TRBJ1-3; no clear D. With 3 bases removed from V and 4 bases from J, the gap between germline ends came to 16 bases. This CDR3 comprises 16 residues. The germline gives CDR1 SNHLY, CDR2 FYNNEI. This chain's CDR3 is CASSEGGFLTGNTIYF. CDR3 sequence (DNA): TGTGCCAGCAGTGAGGGAGGCTTTCTAACGGGAAACACCATATATTTT.

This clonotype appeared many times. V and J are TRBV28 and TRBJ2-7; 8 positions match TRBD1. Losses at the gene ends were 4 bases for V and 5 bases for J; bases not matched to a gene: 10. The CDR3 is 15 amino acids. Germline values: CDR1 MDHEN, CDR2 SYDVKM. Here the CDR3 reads CASSSSGQGWDEQYF. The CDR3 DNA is TGTGCCAGCAGTTCCTCAGGACAGGGATGGGACGAGCAGTACTTC.

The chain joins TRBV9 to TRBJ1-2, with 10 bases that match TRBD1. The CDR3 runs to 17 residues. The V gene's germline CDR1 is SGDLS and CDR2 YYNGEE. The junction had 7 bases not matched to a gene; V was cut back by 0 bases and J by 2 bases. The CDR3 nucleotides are TGTGCCAGCAGCGTAGGGGGGACAGGGGCTTTCAACTATGGCTACACCTTC. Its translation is CASSVGGTGAFNYGYTF.

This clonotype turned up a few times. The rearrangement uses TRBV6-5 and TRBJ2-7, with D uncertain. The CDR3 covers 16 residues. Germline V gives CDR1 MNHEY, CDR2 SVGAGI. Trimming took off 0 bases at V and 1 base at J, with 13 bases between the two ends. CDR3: CASSYSTGYPSYEQYF. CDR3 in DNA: TGTGCCAGCAGTTACTCGACTGGGTACCCGTCCTACGAGCAGTACTTC.

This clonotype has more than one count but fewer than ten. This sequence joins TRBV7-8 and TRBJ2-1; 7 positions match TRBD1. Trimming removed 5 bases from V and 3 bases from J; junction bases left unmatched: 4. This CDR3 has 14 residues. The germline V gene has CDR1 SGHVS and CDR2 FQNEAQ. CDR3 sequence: CASSHRDSYNEQFF. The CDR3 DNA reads TGTGCCAGCAGCCACCGGGACAGCTACAATGAGCAGTTCTTC.

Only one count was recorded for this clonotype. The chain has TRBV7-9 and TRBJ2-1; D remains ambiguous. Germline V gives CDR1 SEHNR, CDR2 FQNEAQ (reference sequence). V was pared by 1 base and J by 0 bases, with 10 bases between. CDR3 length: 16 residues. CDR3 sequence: CASSLGLPSSYNEQFF. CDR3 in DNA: TGTGCCAGCAGCTTAGGGCTCCCGAGCTCCTACAATGAGCAGTTCTTC.

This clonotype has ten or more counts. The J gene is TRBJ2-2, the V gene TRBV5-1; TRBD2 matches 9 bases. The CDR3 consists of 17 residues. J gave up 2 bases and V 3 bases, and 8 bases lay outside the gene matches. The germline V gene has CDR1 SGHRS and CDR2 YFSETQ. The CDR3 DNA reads TGCGCCAGCAGCTCGTCCCGGACTAGCGTAAACACCGGGGAGCTGTTTTTT. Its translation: CASSSSRTSVNTGELFF.

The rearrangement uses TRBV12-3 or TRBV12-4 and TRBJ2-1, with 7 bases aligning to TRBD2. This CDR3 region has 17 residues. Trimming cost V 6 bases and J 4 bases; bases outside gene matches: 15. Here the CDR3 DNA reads TGTGCCAGCAGCGCGGGACTTGGGAGTAGCGGGTACAATGAGCAGTTCTTC. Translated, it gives CASSAGLGSSGYNEQFF.

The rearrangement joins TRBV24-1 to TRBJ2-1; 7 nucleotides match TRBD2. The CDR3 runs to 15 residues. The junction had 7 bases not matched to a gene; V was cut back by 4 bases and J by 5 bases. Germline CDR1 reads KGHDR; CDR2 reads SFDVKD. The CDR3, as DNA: TGTGCCACCAGTGACCGGGACTATCTACACAATGAGCAGTTCTTC. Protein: CATSDRDYLHNEQFF.

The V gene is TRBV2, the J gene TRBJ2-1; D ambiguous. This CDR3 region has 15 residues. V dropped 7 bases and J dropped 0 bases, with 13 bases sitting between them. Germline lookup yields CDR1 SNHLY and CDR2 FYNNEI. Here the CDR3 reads CASTRGPVSYNEQFF. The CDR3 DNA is TGTGCCAGCACCCGCGGACCAGTCTCCTACAATGAGCAGTTCTTC.

The CDR3 coding sequence is TGTGCCAGCTCACCCTCTAGAGTCTACGAGCAGTACTTC. As protein: CASSPSRVYEQYF. The chain has TRBV18 and TRBJ2-7; D unclear. This CDR3 spans 13 amino acids. CDR1 is KGHSH, CDR2 LQKENI, per germline. Trimming removed 3 bases at V and 3 bases at J, with 9 bases between.

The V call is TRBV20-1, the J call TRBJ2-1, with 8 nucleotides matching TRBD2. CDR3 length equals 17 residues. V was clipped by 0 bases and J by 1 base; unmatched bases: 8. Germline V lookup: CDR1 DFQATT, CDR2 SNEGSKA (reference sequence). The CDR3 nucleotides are TGCAGTGCTAGAGACGGGAGGGTGGCCGGGTCCTACAATGAGCAGTTCTTC. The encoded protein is CSARDGRVAGSYNEQFF.

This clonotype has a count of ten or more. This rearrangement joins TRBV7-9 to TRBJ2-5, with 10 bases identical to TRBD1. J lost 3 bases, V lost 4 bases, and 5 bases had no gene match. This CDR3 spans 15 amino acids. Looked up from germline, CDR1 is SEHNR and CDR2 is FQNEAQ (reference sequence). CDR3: CASSSGQGVEETQYF. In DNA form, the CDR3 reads TGTGCCAGCAGCTCCGGACAGGGGGTAGAAGAGACCCAGTACTTC.